These 10 T cell receptor beta chains came from one sample sequenced in a study of blood T cells in healthy people across ages. A second PCR of roughly 6 to 12 cycles used a sample-barcoded 5' primer and a J-beta primer mix. TCRdb passed the 5' RACE reads through MiXCR, listing each CDR3 protein once. The data contain about 650,000 distinct CDR3 sequences, 32% of them singletons. Sequencing input: blood. These receptors originate from a woman older than 75 in good health.

This clonotype was picked up a small number of times. One base away lies a much larger clone, so this may be a sequencing read error. J is TRBJ2-1 and V is TRBV11-2; TRBD1 aligns across 7 bases. This CDR3 region has 15 residues. J was trimmed by 10 bases and V by 0 bases; bases with no gene match: 9. Germline V gene lookup returns CDR1 SGHAT and CDR2 FQNNGV. This CDR3 reads CASSLERGPPYEQFF. For the CDR3, the DNA is TGTGCCAGCAGCTTAGAGAGGGGGCCCCCCTACGAGCAGTTCTTC.

This clonotype has more than one count but fewer than ten. The chain couples TRBV20-1 to TRBJ2-5; 13 bases map to TRBD2. J was trimmed by 4 bases and V by 3 bases; bases with no gene match: 2. The germline CDR1 and CDR2 sequences are DFQATT and SNEGSKA (reference sequence). The CDR3 totals 14 residues. This CDR3 is CSARTSGGRETQYF. CDR3 sequence (DNA): TGCAGTGCTAGGACTAGCGGGGGGAGAGAGACCCAGTACTTC.

This clonotype was seen at least ten times. This chain uses TRBV6-2 or TRBV6-3 with TRBJ2-1, with 7 bases lining up with TRBD2. The CDR3 contains 14 residues. Looked up from germline, CDR1 is MNHEY and CDR2 is SVGEGT. V was clipped by 9 bases and J by 0 bases; unmatched bases: 5. DNA for the CDR3: TGTGCCAGGTGCGGGGGACGCTCCTACAATGAGCAGTTCTTC. It yields the protein CARCGGRSYNEQFF.

The rearrangement links TRBV4-2 to TRBJ2-5; 10 positions match TRBD2. The end of the DNA aligns better with TRBJ2-7, so the J call may be wrong. This CDR3 has 15 amino acids. The germline V gene has CDR1 LGHNA and CDR2 YNFKEQ. Here the CDR3 DNA reads TGTGCCAGCAGCCAAGTTCTAGCGGGAGCATTCGAGCAGTACTTC. It specifies CASSQVLAGAFEQYF.

The chain links TRBV10-2 to TRBJ2-1; the match to TRBD2 covers 7 bases. The CDR3 runs 15 residues. Germline CDR1 reads WSHSY; CDR2 reads SAAADI. Trimming took 3 bases from V and 0 from J; bases not matched to a gene: 2. The CDR3 region has the DNA TGCGCCAGCAGTGACACGGGGGGCTCCTACAATGAGCAGTTCTTC. It is translated as CASSDTGGSYNEQFF.

This clonotype was seen at least ten times. The chain links TRBV10-3 to TRBJ1-2; possible D gene TRBD1, 5 bases. Looked up from germline, CDR1 is ENHRY and CDR2 is SYGVKD. There are 13 residues in the CDR3. Trimming took off 4 bases at V and 6 bases at J, with 12 bases between the two ends. The CDR3 reads CAISGGVGDGYTF. The CDR3, as DNA: TGTGCCATCAGTGGAGGGGTCGGGGATGGCTACACCTTC.

The chain has TRBV7-8 and TRBJ1-3; D is unresolved. Germline loops: CDR1 SGHVS, CDR2 FQNEAQ. V was clipped by 5 bases and J by 4 bases, with 15 bases between them. This CDR3 comprises 15 residues. DNA of the CDR3: TGTGCCAGCAGCCTACGAGGAGGGCCCGGAAACACCATATATTTT. As protein: CASSLRGGPGNTIYF.

This clonotype was counted at least ten times. The genes are TRBV6-2 or TRBV6-3 and TRBJ2-1; the D gene could be TRBD1 or TRBD2 (5 bases each). The germline CDR1 and CDR2 sequences are MNHEY and SVGEGT. This CDR3 comprises 12 residues. V gave up 7 bases and J gave up 10 bases, with 14 bases separating them. This chain's CDR3 is CASNQGTGEQFF. The CDR3 DNA is TGTGCCAGCAACCAAGGGACGGGGGAGCAGTTCTTC.

This clonotype was seen a few times. The V call is TRBV5-1, the J call TRBJ1-1; D gene unclear. V shed 1 base and J shed 0 bases, with 10 bases lying between them. The CDR3 sequence is 15 residues long. CDR1 SGHRS and CDR2 YFSETQ come from the germline V gene. DNA for the CDR3: TGCGCCAGCAGCTTGAGGGCCCAAGTGAACACTGAAGCTTTCTTT. It codes for CASSLRAQVNTEAFF.

The chain links TRBV20-1 to TRBJ2-4; 11 bases line up with TRBD2. Judging by the DNA end, TRBJ2-7 fits better; the J call may be wrong. This CDR3 contains 15 residues. Germline V gene lookup returns CDR1 DFQATT and CDR2 SNEGSKA (reference sequence). The CDR3: CSARDSLAGGYEQYF. The CDR3 DNA reads TGCAGTGCTAGAGATAGCCTAGCGGGGGGATACGAGCAGTACTTC.